This TCR beta chain came from a study of monozygotic twins with inflammatory bowel disease. Whole-study results and caveats: The inverse Simpson measure of TCRbeta diversity was lower in IBD patients than in healthy co-twins. Relative to healthy twins, IBD patients had fewer clonotypes in common with others, a gap that was especially apparent with disease activity.

Each of TCRalpha and TCRbeta cDNA went through two nested PCRs, lasting approximately 17 and 9 cycles. TCRdb re-analyzed the 5' RACE reads; it lists each CDR3 protein once, without DNA. The sample's table shows 400,000 or so distinct CDR3 sequences. A note on this clonotype: Its antigen is not known.

The sequencing input was blood. This TCR was sampled from a human donor with ulcerative colitis or Crohn's disease, or a healthy co-twin of an affected twin (not recorded which).

CDR3 sequence reads: CASSPSSGSVDEQYF. The rearrangement links TRBV5-1 to TRBJ2-7; as DNA is missing, the TRBD2 call by TCRdb cannot be tested. Germline CDR1 and CDR2: SGHRS and YFSETQ. This CDR3 has 15 amino acids. Together with reference TRBV5-1 and TRBJ2-7, the CDR3 gives the full variable domain: KAGVTQTPRYLIKTRGQQVTLSCSPISGHRSVSWYQQTPGQGLQFLFEYFSETQRNKGNFPGRFSGRQFSNSRSEMNVSTLELGDSALYLCASSPSSGSVDEQYFGPGTRLTVT.